The 14 T cell receptor beta chains given below trace back to one sample, sequenced in a study of T-cell memory formation after mild COVID-19. Via MiXCR, TCRdb re-called the 5' RACE reads, giving one row per CDR3 protein. The sample yields almost 350,000 distinct CDR3 sequences, roughly 20% seen once. Sequenced input: PBMCs or a T cell subset sorted from them (not recorded which). These receptors came from a man younger than 35 who had mild COVID-19 (a few samples of this study predate the infection). Cell type and time point are not known.

J is TRBJ1-2 and V is TRBV4-1, with a possible D match to TRBD1 (5 bases). From germline, CDR1 is MGHRA and CDR2 YSYEKL. The CDR3 has 15 amino acids. Trimming removed 1 base from V and 6 bases from J, with 15 bases in between. The CDR3 here is CASSQGVMQGNGYTF. The DNA for the CDR3 is TGCGCCAGCAGCCAAGGGGTTATGCAGGGTAATGGCTACACCTTC.

This clonotype was observed a few times. The chain recombines TRBV29-1 with TRBJ1-3; D is perhaps TRBD1 (6 bases). Germline-derived CDR1 and CDR2 are SQVTM and ANQGSEA. This CDR3 is built from 15 residues. Deletions cut 8 bases from V and 7 bases from J, with 24 bases between. In DNA, the CDR3 is TGCAGCCCCAGCGAACAGGGAACTAGGGCCAACACCATATATTTT. The encoded protein is CSPSEQGTRANTIYF.

The rearrangement links TRBV12-3 or TRBV12-4 to TRBJ2-5; 8 nucleotides line up with TRBD2. This CDR3 has 13 residues. V dropped 6 bases and J dropped 7; count of bases not matched to a gene: 7. The CDR3 protein is CASRRPGLGTQYF. The DNA for the CDR3 is TGTGCCAGCAGACGGCCGGGACTAGGGACCCAGTACTTC.

The J gene is TRBJ2-3, the V gene TRBV7-3; TRBD1 matches 10 bases. Germline V gene data show CDR1 as SGHTA and CDR2 as FQGTGA. The CDR3 totals 15 residues. Trimming took 8 bases from V and 4 from J; bases not matched to a gene: 9. The CDR3 region is CASSSGTGAPDTQYF. CDR3 sequence (DNA): TGTGCCAGCTCTAGTGGGACAGGGGCCCCAGATACGCAGTATTTT.

This chain joins TRBV2 and TRBJ1-1; 8 bases map to TRBD1. The J segment lost 0 bases and the V segment lost 3 bases, leaving 6 bases of the junction unmatched. The CDR3 length is 16 residues. CDR1 and CDR2 (germline): SNHLY, FYNNEI. In nucleotides, the CDR3 is TGTGCCAGCAGTGAGAGCCAGGGGGCCCTGAACACTGAAGCTTTCTTT. Encoded protein: CASSESQGALNTEAFF.

This clonotype came up many times. The gene calls are TRBV6-5 and TRBJ1-1; D remains ambiguous. The CDR3 is 16 amino acids. Germline V gene lookup returns CDR1 MNHEY and CDR2 SVGAGI. Trimming took 0 bases from V and 1 from J, leaving 12 bases between them. For the CDR3, the DNA is TGTGCCAGCAGTTACTCATGGGCGGTGGGGAACACTGAAGCTTTCTTT. Translated: CASSYSWAVGNTEAFF.

This clonotype was counted between two and nine times. The CDR3 nucleotides read TGTGCCAGCAGCCCGACAGGGTCCAAGCCACCCCTCCACTTT. Amino acids: CASSPTGSKPPLHF. The chain is built from TRBV7-2 and TRBJ1-6, with 7 bases identical to TRBD1. Germline CDR1 is SGHTA and CDR2 is FQGNSA. Trimming removed 5 bases from V and 11 bases from J; junction bases left unmatched: 9. The CDR3 totals 14 residues.

This clonotype has more than one count but fewer than ten. This rearrangement joins TRBV7-9 to TRBJ1-4; D is unresolved. Trimming cost V 3 bases and J 7 bases, with 15 bases left between them. Per germline, CDR1 SEHNR and CDR2 FQNEAQ (reference sequence). This CDR3 comprises 15 residues. Here the CDR3 DNA reads TGTGCCAGCAGCTTGAGTAGTGCCCGAACTGAAAAACTGTTTTTT. Its protein is CASSLSSARTEKLFF.

This clonotype was seen many times. This chain joins TRBV24-1 and TRBJ2-3; TRBD1 agrees at 7 bases. The CDR3 has 14 amino acids. Trimming at V came to 9 bases and at J to 0 bases, leaving 5 bases not matched to a gene. Germline V lookup: CDR1 KGHDR, CDR2 SFDVKD. CDR3 in amino acids: CATGTEHSTDTQYF. In DNA form, the CDR3 reads TGTGCCACCGGGACAGAGCATAGCACAGATACGCAGTATTTT.

This clonotype showed up many times. This chain links TRBV6-5 with TRBJ2-3; maybe TRBD2 (5 bases). V gave up 6 bases and J gave up 0 bases, with 10 bases separating them. The CDR3 extends over 14 amino acids. The germline V gene has CDR1 MNHEY and CDR2 SVGAGI. The CDR3 here is CASSPWTSTDTQYF. CDR3 sequence (DNA): TGTGCCAGCAGCCCATGGACTAGCACAGATACGCAGTATTTT.

This clonotype was seen a few times. The rearrangement links TRBV29-1 to TRBJ2-5; the D is unclear. Between the trimmed V and J ends, which lost 6 bases and 1 base, there was a span of 9 bases. Germline CDR1 reads SQVTM; CDR2 reads ANQGSEA. CDR3 length: 12 residues. The CDR3 DNA sequence: TGCAGCGTGTGGCCGTTCCAAGAGACCCAGTACTTC. It specifies CSVWPFQETQYF. Full variable domain (outside the CDR3, taken from reference TRBV29-1 and TRBJ2-5): SAVISQKPSRDICQRGTSLTIQCQVDSQVTMMFWYRQQPGQSLTLIATANQGSEATYESGFVIDKFPISRPNLTFSTLTVSNMSPEDSSIYLCSVWPFQETQYFGPGTRLLVL.

This clonotype was observed at least ten times. A single base separates this from a much larger clone, so it may be a read error. CDR3: CATSEGSTDTQYF. CDR3 DNA sequence: TGTGCCACCAGTGAGGGGAGCACAGATACGCAGTATTTT. This rearrangement joins TRBV24-1 to TRBJ2-3; D unclear. The germline CDR1 and CDR2 sequences are KGHDR and SFDVKD. Between the trimmed V and J ends, which lost 4 bases and 0 bases, there was a span of 4 bases. The CDR3 runs to 13 residues.

This clonotype appeared a few times. The chain couples TRBV18 to TRBJ1-1; no clear D. The CDR3 runs 13 residues. Trimming took off 3 bases at V and 6 bases at J, with 11 bases between the two ends. CDR1 and CDR2 (germline): KGHSH, LQKENI. This chain's CDR3 is CASSPRSTPEAFF. DNA of the CDR3: TGTGCCAGCTCACCCCGCAGTACACCTGAAGCTTTCTTT.

This chain joins TRBV15 and TRBJ2-3; 7 bases align to TRBD2. J gave up 1 base and V 6 bases, and 13 bases lay outside the gene matches. The CDR3 totals 17 residues. The germline gives CDR1 LNHNV, CDR2 YYDKDF (reference sequence). The CDR3 nucleotides are TGTGCCACCAGAGGGGCCTTTGAGCGGGGCGGCACAGATACGCAGTATTTT. Protein product: CATRGAFERGGTDTQYF. Variable domain in full (rest from reference TRBV15 and TRBJ2-3): DAMVIQNPRYQVTQFGKPVTLSCSQTLNHNVMYWYQQKSSQAPKLLFHYYDKDFNNEADTPDNFQSRRPNTSFCFLDIRSPGLGDTAMYLCATRGAFERGGTDTQYFGPGTRLTVL.